The 20 T cell receptor beta chains below all came from one sample that was sequenced in a study of cytomegalovirus exposure and HLA in healthy donors. The PCR had 60 Vbeta and 13 Jbeta primers. Assay used: immunoSEQ multiplex PCR; TCRdb lists only in-frame clones, some missing. The sample carries approximately 190,000 clones, about 77% recorded once. The sample was PBMCs. All receptors derive from a young woman in good health and CMV-seropositive.

This clone was seen just once. V and J are TRBV7-9 and TRBJ2-1, with 12 bases identical to TRBD2. The V gene end was trimmed by 5 bases and the J gene end by 8 bases; junction bases not matched to a gene: 10. Germline CDR1 and CDR2: SEHNR and FQNEAQ (reference sequence). The CDR3 has 16 amino acids. CDR3 DNA sequence: TGTGCCAGCAGCGTGACTAGCGGGAGTTATGGCGATGAGCAGTTCTTC. This codes for CASSVTSGSYGDEQFF.

This clone was seen only a few times. This chain uses TRBV2 with TRBJ1-5, with 9 bases identical to TRBD1. J lost 5 bases, V lost 9 bases, and 5 bases had no gene match. This CDR3 is built from 13 residues. Germline V CDR1 and CDR2: SNHLY, FYNNEI. CDR3 sequence: CASHRGRDQPQHF. The CDR3 DNA reads as TGTGCCAGTCACAGGGGGCGCGATCAGCCCCAGCATTTT.

The chain employs TRBV7-2 and TRBJ1-3; D possibly corresponds to TRBD1 (5 bases). Looked up from germline, CDR1 is SGHTA and CDR2 is FQGNSA. The CDR3 totals 16 residues. The V end was cut by 5 bases, the J end by 4 bases, with 18 bases between. The CDR3 sequence: CASSTPPGTSGNTIYF. The CDR3 bases are TGTGCCAGCAGCACACCACCAGGGACTTCAGGAAACACCATATATTTT.

The chain joins TRBV7-2 to TRBJ1-4; the match to TRBD1 covers 7 bases. After removal of 1 base from V and 8 bases from J, the junction contained 7 bases not matched to a gene. The CDR3 has 15 residues. Germline V gene data show CDR1 as SGHTA and CDR2 as FQGNSA. CDR3 amino acids: CASSLGAGTEEKLFF. Here the CDR3 DNA reads TGTGCCAGCAGCTTAGGGGCCGGGACAGAAGAAAAACTGTTTTTT.

This chain joins TRBV6-5 and TRBJ1-1, with 7 nucleotides matching TRBD1. J gave up 4 bases and V 2 bases, and 4 bases lay outside the gene matches. The CDR3 contains 14 residues. From germline, CDR1 is MNHEY and CDR2 SVGAGI. The CDR3 region is CASSYETGRTEAFF. CDR3 coding DNA: TGTGCCAGCAGTTACGAGACAGGGCGCACTGAAGCTTTCTTT.

There are a few counts of this clone. This sequence joins TRBV19 and TRBJ2-6; a weak D match, TRBD1 (5 bases). CDR1 and CDR2 from the germline V gene are LNHDA and SQIVND (reference sequence). Trimming shortened V by 6 bases and J by 4 bases, and 19 bases separated the two germline ends. The CDR3 is 17 residues long. CDR3 protein: CASSTGALGFGANVLTF. CDR3 bases: TGTGCCAGTAGCACTGGGGCGTTGGGATTCGGGGCCAACGTCCTGACTTTC.

The chain joins TRBV2 to TRBJ2-5, with 10 bases identical to TRBD2. V lost 5 bases to trimming and J lost 5 bases; unmatched junction nucleotides: 17. Germline V CDR1 and CDR2: SNHLY, FYNNEI. CDR3 length: 18 amino acids. CDR3 sequence (DNA): TGTGCCAGCAGTAAAGGGGGGGCGGGGCTAGCGGGAGAGGAGACCCAGTACTTC. This translates into CASSKGGAGLAGEETQYF.

The chain joins TRBV27 to TRBJ1-2; D not certain. The CDR3 contains 14 residues. Germline CDR1 MNHEY, CDR2 SMNVEV (reference sequence). Trimming shortened V by 6 bases and J by 9 bases, and 20 bases separated the two germline ends. CDR3 region: CASSLAGSLTSYTF. The CDR3 nucleotides read TGTGCCAGCAGCTTGGCCGGGTCGCTAACGAGCTACACCTTC.

V gene TRBV16 combines with J gene TRBJ1-3; 11 bases map to TRBD1. Germline CDR1 KGHSY, CDR2 FQNENV. The CDR3 is 16 residues long. Trimming took 1 base from V and 2 from J; bases not matched to a gene: 1. The CDR3 is CASSQLGQGAGNTIYF. For the CDR3, the DNA is TGTGCCAGCAGCCAATTGGGACAGGGGGCTGGAAACACCATATATTTT. Combining the CDR3 with reference TRBV16 and TRBJ1-3 gives the whole variable domain GEEVAQTPKHLVRGEGQKAKLYCAPIKGHSYVFWYQQVLKNEFKFLISFQNENVFDETGMPKERFSAKCLPNSPCSLEIQATKLEDSAVYFCASSQLGQGAGNTIYFGEGSWLTVV.

The chain is built from TRBV19 and TRBJ1-5; a possible D gene is TRBD1 (5 bases). V was cut by 3 bases and J by 3 bases, with 9 bases left in between. This CDR3 comprises 14 residues. The germline V gene encodes CDR1 LNHDA and CDR2 SQIVND (reference sequence). The CDR3 DNA sequence: TGTGCCAGTAGTATGGGGCAGCTCAATCAGCCCCAGCATTTT. Translating it yields CASSMGQLNQPQHF.

The chain links TRBV25-1 to TRBJ2-5; TRBD2 is a possible D gene (7 bases). Trimming cost V 4 bases and J 2 bases, with 14 bases left between them. The CDR3 totals 15 residues. Germline lookup yields CDR1 MGHDK and CDR2 SYGVNS. In DNA form, the CDR3 reads TGTGCCAGCAGTGGGGGGCGGGGGTCACAAGAGACCCAGTACTTC. Translated: CASSGGRGSQETQYF.

There are a few counts of this clone. The chain combines TRBV27 with TRBJ1-6, with D possibly matching TRBD1 (5 bases). Germline CDR1 is MNHEY and CDR2 is SMNVEV (reference sequence). CDR3 length: 15 residues. The V end lost 9 bases, the J end lost 9 bases, and 21 bases lay between the germline ends. CDR3 DNA: TGTGCCAGTTCTGAAACCCAGGGAGGTGGTTCACCCCTCCACTTT. It yields the protein CASSETQGGGSPLHF.

This clone was seen a few times. CDR3 residues: CAWSVVSEQYF. Here the CDR3 DNA reads TGTGCCTGGAGTGTAGTCAGCGAGCAGTACTTC. The chain employs TRBV30 and TRBJ2-7; no clear D gene. The CDR3 is 11 residues long. V was shortened by 0 bases and J by 6 bases, with 6 bases between the two germline ends. CDR1 is GTSNPN and CDR2 is SVGIG in the germline V gene (reference sequence).

The chain has TRBV25-1 and TRBJ2-5, with 7 bases aligning to TRBD1. Germline CDR1 and CDR2: MGHDK and SYGVNS. The CDR3 is made up of 14 amino acids. Trimming at V came to 2 bases and at J to 4 bases, leaving 4 bases not matched to a gene. The CDR3 nucleotides read TGTGCCAGCAGTGAAACAGGGGCTAGAGAGACCCAGTACTTC. Translation gives CASSETGARETQYF.

This chain uses TRBV5-4 with TRBJ2-5; 14 bases map to TRBD2. Germline CDR1 and CDR2: SGHNT and YYREEE (reference sequence). Trimming cost V 4 bases and J 4 bases; bases outside gene matches: 6. The CDR3 is made up of 16 amino acids. The CDR3: CASSPTSGRAGETQYF. In DNA form, the CDR3 reads TGTGCCAGCAGCCCGACTAGCGGGAGGGCTGGAGAGACCCAGTACTTC.

The chain links TRBV19 to TRBJ2-2; 8 bases are a match to TRBD1. This CDR3 is built from 14 residues. Trimming took 7 bases from V and 4 from J; bases not matched to a gene: 5. Germline CDR1 LNHDA, CDR2 SQIVND (reference sequence). The CDR3, as DNA: TGTGCCAGTAAGGACAGGGTGGTCACCGGGGAGCTGTTTTTT. Protein product: CASKDRVVTGELFF.

This chain links TRBV19 with TRBJ1-5, with D perhaps TRBD1 (5 bases). The CDR3 spans 14 residues. Germline loops: CDR1 LNHDA, CDR2 SQIVND (reference sequence). The V end lost 2 bases, the J end lost 7 bases, and 12 bases lay between the germline ends. In DNA form, the CDR3 reads TGTGCCAGTAGTATATTCAGGGCCGGGCAGCCCCAGCATTTT. It is translated as CASSIFRAGQPQHF.

The chain recombines TRBV27 with TRBJ1-2; 8 bases are shared with TRBD1. CDR3 length: 14 residues. Germline values: CDR1 MNHEY, CDR2 SMNVEV (reference sequence). J was trimmed by 4 bases and V by 6 bases; bases with no gene match: 7. CDR3 DNA sequence: TGTGCCAGCAGGAGAGGTGGGACAGGCTATGGCTACACCTTC. Translation gives CASRRGGTGYGYTF.

V usage is TRBV2 and J usage is TRBJ1-1; 7 bases fit TRBD1. This CDR3 is 13 amino acids long. Germline-derived CDR1 and CDR2 are SNHLY and FYNNEI. The trim removed 8 bases at V and 3 bases at J, leaving 6 bases unmatched. As DNA, the CDR3 is TGTGCCAGCGGTATAACAGGGGACACTGAAGCTTTCTTT. It encodes CASGITGDTEAFF.

This clone was observed a few times. CDR3: CASSSRQSSTDTQYF. CDR3 sequence (DNA): TGTGCCAGCAGCTCCCGACAATCTAGCACAGATACGCAGTATTTT. The chain has TRBV5-6 and TRBJ2-3; unclear D gene. Germline V gene lookup returns CDR1 SGHDT and CDR2 YYEEEE. The CDR3 has 15 residues. The V end was cut by 3 bases, the J end by 0 bases, with 11 bases between. The variable domain in full, with the rest retrieved from reference TRBV5-6 and TRBJ2-3, is DAGVTQSPTHLIKTRGQQVTLRCSPKSGHDTVSWYQQALGQGPQFIFQYYEEEERQRGNFPDRFSGHQFPNYSSELNVNALLLGDSALYLCASSSRQSSTDTQYFGPGTRLTVL.